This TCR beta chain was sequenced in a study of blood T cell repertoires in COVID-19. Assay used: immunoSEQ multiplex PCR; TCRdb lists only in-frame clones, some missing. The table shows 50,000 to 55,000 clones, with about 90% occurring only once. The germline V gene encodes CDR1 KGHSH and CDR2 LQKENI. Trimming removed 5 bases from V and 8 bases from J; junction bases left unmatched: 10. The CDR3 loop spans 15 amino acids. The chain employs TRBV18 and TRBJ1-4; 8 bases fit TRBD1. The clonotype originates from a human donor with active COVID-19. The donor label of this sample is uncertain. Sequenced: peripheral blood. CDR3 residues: CASSSRTGSGEKLFF. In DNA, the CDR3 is TGTGCCAGCTCATCTCGGACAGGGAGCGGCGAAAAACTGTTTTTT.